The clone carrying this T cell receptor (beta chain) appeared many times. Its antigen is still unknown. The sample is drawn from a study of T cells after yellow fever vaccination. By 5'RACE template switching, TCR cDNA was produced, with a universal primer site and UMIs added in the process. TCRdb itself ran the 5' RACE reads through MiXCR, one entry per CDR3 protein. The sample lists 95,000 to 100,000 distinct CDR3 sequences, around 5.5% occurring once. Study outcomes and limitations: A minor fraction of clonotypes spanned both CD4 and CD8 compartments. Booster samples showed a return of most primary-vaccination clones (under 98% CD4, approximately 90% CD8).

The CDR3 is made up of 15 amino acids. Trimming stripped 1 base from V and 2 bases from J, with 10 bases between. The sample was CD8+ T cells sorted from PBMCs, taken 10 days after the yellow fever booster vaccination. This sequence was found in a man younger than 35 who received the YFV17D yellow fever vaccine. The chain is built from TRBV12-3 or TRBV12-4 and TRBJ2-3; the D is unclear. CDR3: CASSLDNRPTDTQYF. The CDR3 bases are TGTGCCAGCAGTTTAGATAACAGACCCACAGATACGCAGTATTTT.